The 15 T cell receptor beta chains below come from one sample, sequenced in a study of blood T cells in healthy people across ages. Together with a sample-barcoded 5' primer, a J-beta primer mix was included in a second PCR lasting roughly 6 to 12 cycles. From the 5' RACE reads, TCRdb called clonotypes with MiXCR, one entry per CDR3 protein. The sample has some 700,000 distinct CDR3 sequences, approximately 21% seen once. The source material was blood. Receptors originate from a man between 65 and 85 years old in good health.

This clonotype was counted only a few times. The gene calls are TRBV6-6 and TRBJ2-1, with TRBD2 matching over 10 bases. This CDR3 contains 15 residues. Trimming removed 7 bases from V and 4 bases from J; junction bases left unmatched: 7. Germline-derived CDR1 and CDR2 are MNHNY and SVGAGI (reference sequence). The CDR3 region is CASKAGGGTYNEQFF. DNA of the CDR3: TGTGCCAGCAAAGCGGGGGGGGGAACTTACAATGAGCAGTTCTTC.

This clonotype was counted only a few times. This chain joins TRBV28 and TRBJ2-2; possibly TRBD2 for D (6 bases). V was trimmed by 6 bases and J by 6 bases, leaving 8 bases between them. CDR1 MDHEN and CDR2 SYDVKM come from the germline V gene. The CDR3 spans 12 residues. The DNA for the CDR3 is TGTGCCAGCAGCTGGGAGGCCGGGGAGCTGTTTTTT. It encodes CASSWEAGELFF.

The table lists this clonotype with a few counts. As DNA, the CDR3 is TGCAGCGTTGAAGGTGGGGGGGGAACTGAAGCTTTCTTT. Its translation: CSVEGGGGTEAFF. The chain employs TRBV29-1 and TRBJ1-1, with D possibly TRBD1 on 5 matching bases. This CDR3 is 13 amino acids long. Germline CDR1 is SQVTM and CDR2 is ANQGSEA. Between the trimmed V and J ends, which lost 1 base and 5 bases, there was a span of 11 bases.

Comments on this clonotype: The CDR3 does not close with the conserved phenylalanine or tryptophan, likely indicating a read error. This chain uses TRBV10-3 with TRBJ2-5; no clear D gene. The CDR3 consists of 13 residues. Trimming shortened V by 7 bases and J by 11 bases, and 20 bases separated the two germline ends. Germline V gene sequence: CDR1 ENHRY, CDR2 SYGVKD. CDR3 region: CAITNSPYEEQYV. As DNA, the CDR3 is TGTGCCATCACTAACAGCCCCTACGAAGAGCAGTACGTC.

The V and J genes are TRBV5-6 and TRBJ2-1, with 9 bases matching TRBD2. In germline, CDR1 is SGHDT, CDR2 YYEEEE. The CDR3 is made up of 16 amino acids. Trimming took 4 bases from V and 7 from J; bases not matched to a gene: 12. The CDR3 region is CASSPPISGGVNEQFF. CDR3 sequence (DNA): TGTGCCAGCAGCCCCCCCATTAGCGGGGGTGTAAATGAGCAGTTCTTC.

The table lists this clonotype with many counts. This chain uses TRBV2 with TRBJ1-5; D is perhaps TRBD1 (5 bases). V was cut by 2 bases and J by 7 bases, with 12 bases left in between. This CDR3 has 14 residues. Looked up from germline, CDR1 is SNHLY and CDR2 is FYNNEI. The CDR3 bases are TGTGCCAGCAGTGAAAACGGGGGAAGACAGCCCCAGCATTTT. This gives the protein CASSENGGRQPQHF.

This clonotype appeared once. The chain is built from TRBV27 and TRBJ1-6; 10 nucleotides line up with TRBD1. Trimming took 1 base from V and 5 from J; bases not matched to a gene: 2. The CDR3 is made up of 16 amino acids. CDR1 and CDR2 from the germline V gene are MNHEY and SMNVEV (reference sequence). CDR3 region: CASSLFGTGDNSPLHF. The CDR3 region has the DNA TGTGCCAGCAGTTTATTTGGGACAGGGGATAATTCACCCCTCCACTTT.

Ten or more counts support this clonotype. V is TRBV29-1 and J is TRBJ2-3; D remains unclear. The germline gives CDR1 SQVTM, CDR2 ANQGSEA. CDR3 size: 14 residues. V lost 1 base and J 0 bases, leaving 8 bases between the germline ends. CDR3 coding DNA: TGCAGCGTTGAAGGCCGTCTAAGCACAGATACGCAGTATTTT. It yields the protein CSVEGRLSTDTQYF.

This clonotype has only a few counts. The chain recombines TRBV6-1 with TRBJ2-7; 9 nucleotides match TRBD1. Germline CDR1 and CDR2: MNHNS and SASEGT. Unmatched junction bases numbered 8, after V lost 7 bases and J lost 1 base. The CDR3 sequence is 15 residues long. CDR3 loop: CASTELGTGSYEQYF. The CDR3, as DNA: TGTGCCAGCACTGAGTTGGGGACAGGGTCCTACGAGCAGTACTTC.

The chain links TRBV2 to TRBJ2-3; 15 nucleotides match TRBD2. The CDR3 runs to 15 residues. Germline-derived CDR1 and CDR2 are SNHLY and FYNNEI. The junction had 3 bases not matched to a gene; V was cut back by 5 bases and J by 6 bases. CDR3 DNA sequence: TGTGCCAGCAGTCGGACTAGCGGGAGGGCGGATACGCAGTATTTT. It translates to CASSRTSGRADTQYF.

V gene TRBV3-1 combines with J gene TRBJ2-7; 7 bases align to TRBD1. Germline V gene data show CDR1 as LGHDT and CDR2 as YNNKEL (reference sequence). CDR3 length: 17 amino acids. The V segment lost 4 bases and the J segment 4 bases; nucleotides outside the gene matches: 16. The CDR3 sequence is CASSPGVWDSREYEQYF. The CDR3 bases are TGTGCCAGCAGCCCGGGTGTTTGGGACAGTAGAGAATACGAGCAGTACTTC.

The rearrangement uses TRBV4-2 and TRBJ1-4; D is undetermined. Germline CDR1 is LGHNA and CDR2 is YNFKEQ. V gave up 4 bases and J gave up 1 base, with 10 bases separating them. CDR3 length equals 15 residues. The CDR3 nucleotides are TGTGCCAGCAGCCCTCCTTGGCAAACTAATGAAAAACTGTTTTTT. Translating it yields CASSPPWQTNEKLFF.

The sample holds a few counts of this clonotype. This chain links TRBV12-3 or TRBV12-4 with TRBJ2-1, with 16 positions matching TRBD2. The V segment lost 5 bases and the J segment 7 bases; nucleotides outside the gene matches: 2. The CDR3 runs 15 residues. For the CDR3, the DNA is TGTGCCAGCAGTGCGGGACTAGCGGGAGGGAATGAGCAGTTCTTC. As protein: CASSAGLAGGNEQFF.

This clonotype occurred many times. The V and J genes are TRBV12-3 or TRBV12-4 and TRBJ1-2; D remains unclear. The CDR3 is made up of 14 amino acids. V was trimmed by 3 bases and J by 1 base, leaving 9 bases between them. The CDR3 region is CASSFIPVNYGYTF. DNA of the CDR3: TGTGCCAGCAGTTTTATCCCAGTTAACTATGGCTACACCTTC.

Comments on this clonotype: The junction and the germline gene differ at one end; a read error may be behind it. The chain carries TRBV3-1 and TRBJ1-1, with D hard to call. The germline gives CDR1 LGHDT, CDR2 YNNKEL (reference sequence). The CDR3 has 12 residues. The CDR3 DNA follows: TGTGCCAGCAGCCAGCTCTCCACTGAAGTTTTCTTT. Amino acids: CASSQLSTEVFF.